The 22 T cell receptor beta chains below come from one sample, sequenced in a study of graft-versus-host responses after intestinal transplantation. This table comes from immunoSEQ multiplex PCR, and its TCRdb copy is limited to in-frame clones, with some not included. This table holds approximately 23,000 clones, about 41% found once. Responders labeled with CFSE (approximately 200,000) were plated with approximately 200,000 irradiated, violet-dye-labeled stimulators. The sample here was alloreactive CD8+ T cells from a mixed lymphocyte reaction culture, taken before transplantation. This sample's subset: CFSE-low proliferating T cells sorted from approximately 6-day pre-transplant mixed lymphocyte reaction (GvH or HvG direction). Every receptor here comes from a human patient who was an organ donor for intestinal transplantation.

The CDR3 DNA reads as TGTGCCAGCAGCTTGGAAAGGGGGAGCGCAGATACGCAGTATTTT. This translates into CASSLERGSADTQYF. V usage is TRBV5-5 and J usage is TRBJ2-3; D may be TRBD1 (6 bases). V lost 0 bases to trimming and J lost 4 bases, with 12 bases between them. This CDR3 has 15 residues. Germline values: CDR1 SGHKS, CDR2 YYEKEE (reference sequence).

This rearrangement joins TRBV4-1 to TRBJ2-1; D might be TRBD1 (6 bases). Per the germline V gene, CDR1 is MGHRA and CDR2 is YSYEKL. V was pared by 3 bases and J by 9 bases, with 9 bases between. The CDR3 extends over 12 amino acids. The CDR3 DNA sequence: TGCGCCAGCAGCCAGGAAGGGGGTGAGCAGTTCTTC. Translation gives CASSQEGGEQFF.

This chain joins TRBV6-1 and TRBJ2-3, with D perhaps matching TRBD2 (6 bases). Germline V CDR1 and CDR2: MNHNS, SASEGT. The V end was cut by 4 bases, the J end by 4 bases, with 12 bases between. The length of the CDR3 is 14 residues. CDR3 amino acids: CASSGVAGPDTQYF. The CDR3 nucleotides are TGTGCCAGCAGTGGCGTGGCGGGACCAGATACGCAGTATTTT.

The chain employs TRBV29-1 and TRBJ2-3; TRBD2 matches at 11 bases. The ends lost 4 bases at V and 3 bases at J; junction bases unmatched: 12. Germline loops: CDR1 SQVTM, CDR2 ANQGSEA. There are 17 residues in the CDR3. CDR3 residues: CSVGQGAGTSGTDTQYF. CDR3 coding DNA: TGCAGCGTTGGCCAGGGTGCCGGGACTAGCGGAACAGATACGCAGTATTTT.

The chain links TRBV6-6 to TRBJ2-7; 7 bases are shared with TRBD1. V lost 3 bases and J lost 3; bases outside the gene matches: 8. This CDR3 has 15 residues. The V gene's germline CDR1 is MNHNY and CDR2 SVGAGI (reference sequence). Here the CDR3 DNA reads TGTGCCAGCAGTTATGGTGCGTCAGGGGGCTACGAGCAGTACTTC. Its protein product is CASSYGASGGYEQYF.

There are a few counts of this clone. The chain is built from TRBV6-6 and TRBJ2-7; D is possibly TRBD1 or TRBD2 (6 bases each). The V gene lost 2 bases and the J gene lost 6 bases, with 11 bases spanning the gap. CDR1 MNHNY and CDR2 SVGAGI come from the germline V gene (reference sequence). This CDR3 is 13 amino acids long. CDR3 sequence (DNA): TGTGCCAGCAGTTACGGGGGGCCAGGCGAGCAGTACTTC. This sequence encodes CASSYGGPGEQYF.

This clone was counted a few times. The CDR3 is CASSLSGSEIHTGELFF. The CDR3 DNA sequence: TGTGCCAGTAGTTTGAGCGGGAGTGAAATTCACACCGGGGAGCTGTTTTTT. J is TRBJ2-2 and V is TRBV19; 8 bases agree with TRBD2. This CDR3 spans 17 amino acids. CDR1 and CDR2 from the germline V gene are LNHDA and SQIVND (reference sequence). The trim removed 5 bases at V and 3 bases at J, leaving 11 bases unmatched.

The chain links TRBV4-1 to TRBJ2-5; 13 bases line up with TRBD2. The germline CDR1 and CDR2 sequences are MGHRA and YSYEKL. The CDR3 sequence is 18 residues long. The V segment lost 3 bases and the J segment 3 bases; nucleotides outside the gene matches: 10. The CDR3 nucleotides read TGCGCCAGCAGCCATCGGACTAGCGGGAGCCGGGAAGAAGAGACCCAGTACTTC. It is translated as CASSHRTSGSREEETQYF.

This CDR3 is CASSLGWTSREKLFF. The DNA of the CDR3 is TGTGCCAGCAGCTTAGGGTGGACCTCGAGGGAAAAACTGTTTTTT. The gene calls are TRBV7-9 and TRBJ1-4; D remains unclear. Trimming pared 1 base from V and 8 bases from J, leaving 14 bases between. CDR3 length: 15 residues. The germline V gene encodes CDR1 SEHNR and CDR2 FQNEAQ (reference sequence).

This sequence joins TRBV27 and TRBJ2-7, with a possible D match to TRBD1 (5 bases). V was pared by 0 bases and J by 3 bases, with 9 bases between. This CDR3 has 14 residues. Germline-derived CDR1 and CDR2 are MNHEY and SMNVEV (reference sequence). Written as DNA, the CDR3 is TGTGCCAGCAGTTTATCAGCAGGGCTCTACGAGCAGTACTTC. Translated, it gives CASSLSAGLYEQYF.

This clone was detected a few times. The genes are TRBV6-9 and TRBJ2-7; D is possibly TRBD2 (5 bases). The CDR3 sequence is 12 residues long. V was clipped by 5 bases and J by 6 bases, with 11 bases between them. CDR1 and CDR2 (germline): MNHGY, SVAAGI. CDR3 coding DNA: TGTGCCAGCAGTCTCAACAGCGGCGAGCAGTACTTC. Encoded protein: CASSLNSGEQYF.

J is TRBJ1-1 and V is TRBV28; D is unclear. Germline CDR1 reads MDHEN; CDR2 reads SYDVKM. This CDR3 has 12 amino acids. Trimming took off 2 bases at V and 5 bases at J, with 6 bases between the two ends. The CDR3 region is CASSLRGTEAFF. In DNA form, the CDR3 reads TGTGCCAGCAGTTTACGTGGGACTGAAGCTTTCTTT. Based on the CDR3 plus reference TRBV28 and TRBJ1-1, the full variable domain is DVKVTQSSRYLVKRTGEKVFLECVQDMDHENMFWYRQDPGLGLRLIYFSYDVKMKEKGDIPEGYSVSREKKERFSLILESASTNQTSMYLCASSLRGTEAFFGQGTRLTVV.

CDR3 in amino acids: CASSQDGAVPYEQYF. CDR3 nucleotides: TGCGCCAGCAGCCAAGATGGGGCAGTTCCCTACGAGCAGTACTTC. The chain joins TRBV4-1 to TRBJ2-7, with D perhaps TRBD1 (5 bases). Germline values: CDR1 MGHRA, CDR2 YSYEKL. This CDR3 has 15 amino acids. The V gene lost 0 bases and the J gene lost 2 bases, with 11 bases spanning the gap.

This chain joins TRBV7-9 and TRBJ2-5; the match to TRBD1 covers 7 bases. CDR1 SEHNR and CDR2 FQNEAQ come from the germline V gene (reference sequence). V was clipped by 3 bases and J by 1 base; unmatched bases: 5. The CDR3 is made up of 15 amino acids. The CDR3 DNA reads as TGTGCCAGCAGCTTCCCACGGGACAGCCAAGAGACCCAGTACTTC. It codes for CASSFPRDSQETQYF.

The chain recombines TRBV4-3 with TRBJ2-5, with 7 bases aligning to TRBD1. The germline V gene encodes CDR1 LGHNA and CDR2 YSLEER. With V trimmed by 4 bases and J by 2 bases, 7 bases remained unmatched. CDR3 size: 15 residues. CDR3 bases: TGCGCCAGCAGCCTTCTCCGGGACAGTCAAGAGACCCAGTACTTC. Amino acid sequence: CASSLLRDSQETQYF.

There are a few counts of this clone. In DNA, the CDR3 is TGTGCCAGCAGCTTACCCGGTGGCGAGCAGTACTTC. It is translated as CASSLPGGEQYF. The chain has TRBV5-6 and TRBJ2-7; D not resolved. The ends were cut back, 2 bases at V and 6 bases at J, with 9 bases in the middle. Germline CDR1 SGHDT, CDR2 YYEEEE. CDR3 size: 12 residues.

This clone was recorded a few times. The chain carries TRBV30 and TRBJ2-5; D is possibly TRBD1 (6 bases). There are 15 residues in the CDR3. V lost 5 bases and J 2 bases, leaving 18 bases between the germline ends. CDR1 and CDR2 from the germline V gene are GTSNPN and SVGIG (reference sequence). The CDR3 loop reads CAWDVSGAPQETQYF. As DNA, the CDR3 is TGTGCCTGGGACGTCTCAGGGGCCCCTCAAGAGACCCAGTACTTC.

CDR3 sequence reads: CASSPASPYEQYF. CDR3 DNA sequence: TGTGCCAGCAGCCCCGCCTCCCCCTACGAGCAGTACTTC. J is TRBJ2-7 and V is TRBV6-6; D gene ambiguous. The CDR3 is 13 residues long. Germline loops: CDR1 MNHNY, CDR2 SVGAGI (reference sequence). V was cut by 6 bases and J by 2 bases, with 11 bases left in between.

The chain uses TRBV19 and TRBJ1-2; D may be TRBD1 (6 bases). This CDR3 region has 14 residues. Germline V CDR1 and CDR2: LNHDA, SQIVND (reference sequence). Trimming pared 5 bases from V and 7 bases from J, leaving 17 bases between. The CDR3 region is CASSPLGGRGGYTF. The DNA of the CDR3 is TGTGCCAGTAGTCCCCTGGGGGGGCGCGGTGGCTACACCTTC.

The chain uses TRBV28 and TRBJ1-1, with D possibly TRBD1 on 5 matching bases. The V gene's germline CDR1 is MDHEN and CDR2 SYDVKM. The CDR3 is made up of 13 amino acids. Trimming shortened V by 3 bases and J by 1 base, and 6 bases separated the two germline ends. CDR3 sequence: CASSFTGNTEAFF. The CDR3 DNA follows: TGTGCCAGCAGTTTTACAGGGAACACTGAAGCTTTCTTT.

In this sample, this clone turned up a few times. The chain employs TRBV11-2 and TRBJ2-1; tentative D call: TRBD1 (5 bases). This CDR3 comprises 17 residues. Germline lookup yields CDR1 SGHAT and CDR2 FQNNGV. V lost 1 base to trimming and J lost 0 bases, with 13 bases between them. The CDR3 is CASSLVGVPSSYNEQFF. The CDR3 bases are TGTGCCAGCAGCTTAGTAGGGGTCCCCAGCTCCTACAATGAGCAGTTCTTC. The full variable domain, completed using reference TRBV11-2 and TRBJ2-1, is EAGVAQSPRYKIIEKRQSVAFWCNPISGHATLYWYQQILGQGPKLLIQFQNNGVVDDSQLPKDRFSAERLKGVDSTLKIQPAKLEDSAVYLCASSLVGVPSSYNEQFFGPGTRLTVL.

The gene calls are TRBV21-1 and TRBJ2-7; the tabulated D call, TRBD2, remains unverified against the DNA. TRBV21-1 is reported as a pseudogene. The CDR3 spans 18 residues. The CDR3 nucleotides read TGTGCCAGCAGCGAACCCAGGAACAGCCATGACTATCCCTACGAGCAGTACTTC. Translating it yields CASSEPRNSHDYPYEQYF.